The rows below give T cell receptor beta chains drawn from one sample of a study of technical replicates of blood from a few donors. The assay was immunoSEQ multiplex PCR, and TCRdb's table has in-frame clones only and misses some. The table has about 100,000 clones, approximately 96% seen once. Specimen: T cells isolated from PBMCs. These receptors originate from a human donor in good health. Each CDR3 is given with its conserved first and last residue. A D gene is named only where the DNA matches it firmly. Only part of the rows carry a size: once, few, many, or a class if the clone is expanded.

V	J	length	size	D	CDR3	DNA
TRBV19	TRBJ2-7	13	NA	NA	CASKPGQAYEQYF	TGTGCCAGTAAACCGGGACAAGCCTACGAGCAGTACTTC
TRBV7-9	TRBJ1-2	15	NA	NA	CASSLNEGDNYGYTF	TGTGCCAGCAGCTTGAATGAGGGAGATAACTATGGCTACACCTTC
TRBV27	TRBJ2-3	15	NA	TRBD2	CASRGGTFQGDTQYF	TGTGCCAGCAGGGGAGGGACCTTTCAGGGAGATACGCAGTATTTT
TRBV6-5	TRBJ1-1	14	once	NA	CASSWGHENTEAFF	TGTGCCAGCAGCTGGGGACATGAGAACACTGAAGCTTTCTTT
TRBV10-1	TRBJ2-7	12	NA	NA	CASSEYGLEQYF	TGCGCCAGCAGTGAGTACGGGTTGGAGCAGTACTTC
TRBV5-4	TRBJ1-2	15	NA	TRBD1	CASSSTGIGNYGYTF	TGTGCCAGCAGCTCGACAGGGATTGGGAACTATGGCTACACCTTC
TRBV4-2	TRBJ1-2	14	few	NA	CASSQDDSLYGYTF	TGTGCCAGCAGCCAAGATGACAGCCTCTATGGCTACACCTTC
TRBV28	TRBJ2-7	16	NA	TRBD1	CASSPLSTGFSYEQYF	TGTGCCAGCAGTCCCCTATCGACAGGGTTCTCCTACGAGCAGTACTTC
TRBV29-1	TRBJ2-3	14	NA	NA	CSVEAQSVTDTQYF	TGCAGCGTTGAAGCTCAGAGCGTGACAGATACGCAGTATTTT
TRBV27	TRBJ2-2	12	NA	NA	CASSLVAGELFF	TGTGCCAGCAGTTTGGTAGCCGGGGAGCTGTTTTTT
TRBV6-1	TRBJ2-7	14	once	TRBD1	CASSRQGHIYEQYF	TGTGCCAGCAGTAGACAGGGTCATATCTACGAGCAGTACTTC
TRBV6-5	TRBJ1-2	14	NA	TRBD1	CASSYDRVFGGYTF	TGTGCCAGCAGTTATGACAGGGTTTTTGGTGGCTACACCTTC
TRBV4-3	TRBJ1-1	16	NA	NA	CASSQERELRNTEAFF	TGCGCCAGCAGCCAAGAACGTGAGTTACGGAACACTGAAGCTTTCTTT
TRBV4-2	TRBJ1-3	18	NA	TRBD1	CASSQTGTGGRSGNTIYF	TGTGCCAGCAGCCAAACCGGGACAGGGGGACGCTCTGGAAACACCATATATTTT
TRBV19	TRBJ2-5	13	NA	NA	CASRQVYQETQYF	TGTGCCAGTAGACAGGTCTATCAAGAGACCCAGTACTTC
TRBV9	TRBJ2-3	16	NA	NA	CASSTGTGSLSDTQYF	TGTGCCAGCAGCACAGGTACAGGCAGCCTTTCCGATACGCAGTATTTT
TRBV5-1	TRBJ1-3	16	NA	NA	CASSPGEGYSGNTIYF	TGCGCCAGCAGCCCGGGGGAGGGCTACTCTGGAAACACCATATATTTT
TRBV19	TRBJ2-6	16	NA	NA	CASSISPRVGANVLTF	TGTGCCAGTAGTATTTCCCCCCGGGTTGGGGCCAACGTCCTGACTTTC
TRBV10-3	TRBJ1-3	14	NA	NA	CAISDRGPGNTIYF	TGTGCCATCAGTGATAGGGGTCCCGGAAACACCATATATTTT
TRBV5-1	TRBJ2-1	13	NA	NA	CASSDTHFNEQFF	TGCGCCAGCAGCGATACTCACTTCAATGAGCAGTTCTTC
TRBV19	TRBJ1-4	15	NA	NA	CASSIPRGGDEKLFF	TGTGCCAGTAGTATCCCTCGGGGAGGGGATGAAAAACTGTTTTTT
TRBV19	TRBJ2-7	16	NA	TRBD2	CASSGTSGQLSYEQYF	TGTGCCAGTAGTGGAACTAGCGGACAGCTCTCCTACGAGCAGTACTTC
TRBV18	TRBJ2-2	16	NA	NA	CASSPPNREKTGELFF	TGTGCCAGCTCACCACCGAACAGGGAAAAAACCGGGGAGCTGTTTTTT
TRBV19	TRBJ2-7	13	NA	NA	CASNEGLGYEQYF	TGTGCCAGTAACGAGGGCTTGGGATACGAGCAGTACTTC
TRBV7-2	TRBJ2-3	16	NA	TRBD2	CASSLRKRELLVTQYF	TGTGCCAGCAGCTTACGGAAGCGGGAGTTATTGGTTACGCAGTATTTT
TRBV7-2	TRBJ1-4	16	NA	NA	CASSLAPPATNEKLFF	TGTGCCAGCAGCTTAGCGCCTCCAGCAACTAATGAAAAACTGTTTTTT
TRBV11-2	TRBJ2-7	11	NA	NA	CASNDRTEQYF	TGTGCCAGCAACGACCGGACAGAGCAGTACTTC
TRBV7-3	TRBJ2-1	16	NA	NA	CASSGPGDPSYNEQFF	TGTGCCAGCAGCGGCCCAGGGGACCCCTCCTACAATGAGCAGTTCTTC
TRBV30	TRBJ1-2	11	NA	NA	CAWSDRGGYTF	TGTGCCTGGAGTGATCGTGGCGGCTACACCTTC
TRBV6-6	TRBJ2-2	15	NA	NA	CASTLDIPPPGELFF	TGTGCCAGCACCCTGGACATACCCCCACCGGGGGAGCTGTTTTTT
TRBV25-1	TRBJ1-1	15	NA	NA	CASSEERTLGTEAFF	TGTGCCAGCAGTGAGGAGAGGACATTGGGGACTGAAGCTTTCTTT
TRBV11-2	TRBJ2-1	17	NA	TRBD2	CASSLTGTSGEYNEQFF	TGTGCCAGCAGCCTAACCGGGACTAGCGGGGAGTACAATGAGCAGTTCTTC
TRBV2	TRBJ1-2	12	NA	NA	CAGHQGIGGYTF	TGTGCCGGTCATCAGGGTATTGGTGGCTACACCTTC
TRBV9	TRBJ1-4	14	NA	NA	CASSSGETNEKLFF	TGTGCCAGCAGCTCAGGGGAAACTAATGAAAAACTGTTTTTT
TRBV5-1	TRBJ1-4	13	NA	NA	CASSPDGGLGLFF	TGCGCCAGCAGCCCGGACGGGGGGCTGGGGCTGTTTTTT
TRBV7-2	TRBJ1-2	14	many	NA	CASSSGVVGYGYTF	TGTGCCAGCAGCTCAGGGGTCGTTGGCTATGGCTACACCTTC
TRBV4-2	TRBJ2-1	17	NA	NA	CASSQDRGGSSYNEQFF	TGTGCCAGCAGCCAAGATCGAGGGGGAAGCTCCTACAATGAGCAGTTCTTC
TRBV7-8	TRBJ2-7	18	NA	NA	CASSLGGQGHAYPYEQYF	TGTGCCAGCAGCTTAGGTGGCCAGGGCCATGCCTACCCCTACGAGCAGTACTTC
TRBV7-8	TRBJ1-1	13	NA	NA	CASSFPGRTEAFF	TGTGCCAGCAGCTTCCCAGGGCGGACTGAAGCTTTCTTT
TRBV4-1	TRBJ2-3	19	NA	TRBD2	CASSQVPEWREANTDTQYF	TGCGCCAGCAGCCAAGTTCCAGAGTGGCGGGAGGCGAACACAGATACGCAGTATTTT
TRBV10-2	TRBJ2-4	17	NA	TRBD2	CASSESSGGFAKNIQYF	TGCGCCAGCAGTGAGTCGTCGGGGGGGTTTGCCAAAAACATTCAGTACTTC
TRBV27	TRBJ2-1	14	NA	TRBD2	CASSFTTSGSEQFF	TGTGCCAGCAGTTTTACGACTAGCGGGAGCGAGCAGTTCTTC
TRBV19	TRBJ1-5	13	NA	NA	CASSTGVYQPQHF	TGTGCCAGTAGTACGGGGGTTTATCAGCCCCAGCATTTT
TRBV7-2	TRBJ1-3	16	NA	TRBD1	CASSSLGQGSGNTIYF	TGTGCCAGCAGCTCTCTGGGACAGGGCTCTGGAAACACCATATATTTT
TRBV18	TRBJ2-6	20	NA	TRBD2	CASSPRSPSGRHAGANVLTF	TGTGCCAGCTCACCACGTTCGCCTAGCGGGAGGCACGCTGGGGCCAACGTCCTGACTTTC
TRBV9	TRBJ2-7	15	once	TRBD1	CASSPQGAWTYEQYF	TGTGCCAGCAGTCCTCAGGGGGCATGGACCTACGAGCAGTACTTC